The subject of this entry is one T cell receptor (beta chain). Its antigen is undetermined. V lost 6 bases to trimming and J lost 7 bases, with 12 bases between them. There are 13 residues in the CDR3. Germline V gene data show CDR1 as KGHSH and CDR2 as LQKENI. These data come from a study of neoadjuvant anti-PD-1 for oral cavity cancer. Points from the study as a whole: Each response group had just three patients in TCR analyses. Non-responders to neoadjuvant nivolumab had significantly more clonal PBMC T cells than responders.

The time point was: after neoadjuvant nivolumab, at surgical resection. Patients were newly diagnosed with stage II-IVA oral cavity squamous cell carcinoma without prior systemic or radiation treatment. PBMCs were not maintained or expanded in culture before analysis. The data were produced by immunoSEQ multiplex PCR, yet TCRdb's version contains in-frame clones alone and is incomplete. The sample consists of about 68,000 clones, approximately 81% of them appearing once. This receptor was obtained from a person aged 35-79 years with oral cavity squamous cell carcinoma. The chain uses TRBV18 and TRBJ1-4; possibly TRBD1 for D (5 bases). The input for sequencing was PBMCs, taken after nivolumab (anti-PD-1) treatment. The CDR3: CASSRERGEKLFF. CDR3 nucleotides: TGTGCCAGCTCGCGCGAGAGGGGTGAAAAACTGTTTTTT. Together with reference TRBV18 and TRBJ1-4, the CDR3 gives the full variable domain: NAGVMQNPRHLVRRRGQEARLRCSPMKGHSHVYWYRQLPEEGLKFMVYLQKENIIDESGMPKERFSAEFPKEGPSILRIQQVVRGDSAAYFCASSRERGEKLFFGSGTQLSVL.